This is a list of T cell receptor beta chains from one sample in a study of T cell responses to AZD1222 COVID-19 vaccine. Profiling relied on immunoSEQ multiplex PCR, and the TCRdb table lists in-frame clones only, not all of them. Of some 150,000 clones in the sample, 87% were seen once. Sequences were derived from peripheral blood, sampled 28 days after the second AZD1222 dose. The receptor set was obtained from an adult who received the AZD1222 COVID-19 vaccine. Each CDR3 is given with its conserved first and last residue. A D gene is named only where the DNA matches it firmly. The listing skips clone size in some rows; elsewhere it reads once, few, many or a size class.

TRBD2,.,TRBJ2-1,TRBV6-2/TRBV6-3,CASSSLAGEYKNNEQFF,TGTGCCAGCAGTTCACTAGCGGGGGAGTACAAAAATAATGAGCAGTTCTTC
TRBD2,.,TRBJ2-1,TRBV27,CASQSSGGGYNEQFF,TGTGCCAGTCAGTCTAGCGGGGGAGGTTACAATGAGCAGTTCTTC
TRBD1,.,TRBJ2-7,TRBV7-3,CASSPTGTYEQYF,TGTGCCAGCAGCCCGACAGGGACCTACGAGCAGTACTTC
.,.,TRBJ2-7,TRBV3-1/TRBV3-2,CASSQAGASSYEQYF,TGTGCCAGCAGCCAAGCGGGAGCTAGCTCCTACGAGCAGTACTTC
.,.,TRBJ1-5,TRBV6-1,CASSEGPSSYQPQHF,TGTGCCAGCAGTGAAGGTCCCTCATCATATCAGCCCCAGCATTTT
TRBD2,.,TRBJ2-7,TRBV11-2,CASSLTSGRRNEQYF,TGTGCCAGCAGCCTCACTAGCGGACGAAGGAACGAGCAGTACTTC
.,.,TRBJ1-1,TRBV6-1,CASSDRTANFPEAFF,TGTGCCAGCAGTGACCGGACAGCGAACTTTCCTGAAGCTTTCTTT
.,.,TRBJ2-2,TRBV24-1,CATRPGGGTGELFF,TGTGCCACCAGACCAGGGGGAGGCACCGGGGAGCTGTTTTTT
.,.,TRBJ1-5,TRBV11-2,CASSPHSNQPQHF,TGTGCCAGCAGCCCCCATAGCAATCAGCCCCAGCATTTT
.,.,TRBJ2-7,TRBV19,CASTTRGGSSYEQYF,TGTGCCAGTACCACCAGGGGCGGGAGCTCCTACGAGCAGTACTTC
.,.,TRBJ1-2,TRBV11-2,CASNHAGTNYGYTF,TGTGCCAGCAACCACGCCGGGACAAACTATGGCTACACCTTC
.,.,TRBJ1-2,TRBV6-5,CASSPQGPSLYGYTF,TGTGCCAGCAGTCCGCAGGGGCCAAGCTTATATGGCTACACCTTC
.,.,TRBJ1-1,TRBV9,CASSVGPRENTEAFF,TGTGCCAGCAGCGTAGGCCCCAGGGAGAACACTGAAGCTTTCTTT
.,.,TRBJ2-7,TRBV6-5,CASVLQSGEQYF,TGTGCCAGCGTGCTACAATCCGGGGAGCAGTACTTC
.,.,TRBJ2-2,TRBV4-1,CASSPGWGGELFF,TGCGCCAGCAGCCCCGGTTGGGGCGGGGAGCTGTTTTTT
.,.,TRBJ1-5,TRBV7-2,CASSGTTREPQHF,TGTGCCAGCAGCGGCACGACACGGGAGCCCCAGCATTTT
TRBD1,.,TRBJ1-4,TRBV29-1,CSVAWTGEKLFF,TGCAGCGTTGCTTGGACAGGTGAAAAACTGTTTTTT
.,.,TRBJ1-3,TRBV9,CASSVGGETGNTIYF,TGTGCCAGCAGCGTCGGGGGGGAAACTGGAAACACCATATATTTT
.,once,TRBJ2-5,TRBV5-4,CASSSLSGERETQYF,TGTGCCAGCAGCTCGCTCTCAGGGGAGCGGGAGACCCAGTACTTC
TRBD1,.,TRBJ2-7,TRBV5-4,CASSSQTGLSYEQYF,TGTGCCAGCAGCTCCCAGACAGGGCTATCCTACGAGCAGTACTTC
.,.,TRBJ1-5,TRBV7-8,CASSQAGQVAQHF,TGTGCCAGCAGCCAAGCAGGTCAGGTGGCCCAGCATTTT
.,.,TRBJ2-4,TRBV6-5,CASSFKNIQYF,TGTGCCAGCAGTTTCAAAAACATTCAGTACTTC
.,.,TRBJ1-5,TRBV28,CASSFAHRNNQPQHF,TGTGCCAGCAGTTTTGCCCATCGCAACAATCAGCCCCAGCATTTT
.,.,TRBJ2-3,TRBV7-9,CASSLVQTTDTQYF,TGTGCCAGCAGCTTAGTACAGACCACAGATACGCAGTATTTT
.,.,TRBJ1-3,TRBV3-1/TRBV3-2,CASSQDLGLRSGNTIYF,TGTGCCAGCAGCCAAGATCTTGGACTCCGCTCTGGAAACACCATATATTTT
TRBD1,.,TRBJ2-7,TRBV6-1,CASSEIQGGDYEQYF,TGTGCCAGCAGTGAAATACAGGGGGGAGACTACGAGCAGTACTTC